The rows below give T cell receptor beta chains drawn from one sample of a study of regulatory T cells in long-lasting Graves disease. TCRdb fed the multiplex PCR reads into MiXCR, producing one record per CDR3 protein. The sample shows about 340,000 distinct CDR3 sequences, 15% to 20% of them seen only once. The material sequenced was peripheral blood mononuclear cells (PBMCs), taken when the disease was refractory, from a patient treated with antithyroid drugs. Receptor source: a female donor with Graves disease. CDR3s include the opening cysteine and the closing phenylalanine or tryptophan. The order of the fields is D gene, clone size, J gene, V gene, CDR3 DNA, CDR3 protein. The D gene is left open where the match is weak. Some rows mark clone size as missing; the rest say once, few, many or name a class of expanded clone.

>.|few|TRBJ2-3|TRBV5-1
TGCGCCAGCAGCTCCCTGGGCGGAGGCACAGATACGCAGTATTTT
CASSSLGGGTDTQYF
>.|.|TRBJ2-2|TRBV14
TGTGCCAGCAGCCAAGGGACCCGGACCGGGGAGCTGTTTTTT
CASSQGTRTGELFF
>.|few|TRBJ1-2|TRBV7-2
TGTGCCAGCAGCTTAAGCCAGGGGATTGGTAACTATGGCTACACCTTC
CASSLSQGIGNYGYTF
>TRBD1|.|TRBJ2-3|TRBV12-3/TRBV12-4
TGTGCCAGCAGTGCCCTCAGGGGGCCCACAGATACGCAGTATTTT
CASSALRGPTDTQYF
>.|many|TRBJ1-1|TRBV12-3/TRBV12-4
TGTGCCAGCACCTCCCCCCGGGGCACTGAAGCTTTCTTT
CASTSPRGTEAFF
>TRBD2|few|TRBJ2-5|TRBV5-1
TGCGCCAGCAGCTTGTCGGACTCAGGTCGGCGGGAGTCATGGGAGACCCAGTACTTC
CASSLSDSGRRESWETQYF
>.|many|TRBJ1-5|TRBV7-6
TGTGCCAGCAGCTTAGCGGATAGCAATCAGCCCCAGCATTTT
CASSLADSNQPQHF
>TRBD1|few|TRBJ1-2|TRBV3-1
TGTGCCAGCAACTCATACTCCCGGACAGGTGATTATGGCTACACCTTC
CASNSYSRTGDYGYTF
>TRBD1|few|TRBJ1-4|TRBV29-1
TGCAGCGTTGCCGGCCTGACAGGGTTCGAAAAACTGTTTTTT
CSVAGLTGFEKLFF
>.|many|TRBJ2-7|TRBV11-3
TGTGCCAGCAGCTTAGGTGCGACTCTTGCCTACGAGCAGTACTTC
CASSLGATLAYEQYF
>.|many|TRBJ2-5|TRBV7-2
TGTGCCAGCAGCTTGGGTCGGGGGGCCGATGAGACCCAGTACTTC
CASSLGRGADETQYF
>.|many|TRBJ1-5|TRBV7-2
TGTGCCAGCAGCCTTCAGGATCAGCCCCAGCATTTT
CASSLQDQPQHF
>.|few|TRBJ2-5|TRBV4-1
TGCGCCAGCAGCCCCCCCCGGGTAGAGACCCAGTACTTC
CASSPPRVETQYF
>TRBD1|many|TRBJ2-5|TRBV11-2
TGTGCCAGCAGCTTAACCCATGACAGGGGCGAGACCCAGTACTTC
CASSLTHDRGETQYF
>.|few|TRBJ2-7|TRBV7-9
TGTGCCAGCAGCCCCCCTGGAGCCTGGGAGCAGTACTTC
CASSPPGAWEQYF
>.|.|TRBJ1-1|TRBV19
TGTGCCAGTAGTATCCGGCAGACAATGAACACTGAAGCTTTCTTT
CASSIRQTMNTEAFF
>TRBD2|many|TRBJ2-1|TRBV7-8
TGTGCCAGCAGCTTTGGGACTAGCGATAAACATGAGCAGTTCTTC
CASSFGTSDKHEQFF
>.|many|TRBJ1-3|TRBV27
TGTGCCAGCAGAAGCGCGGGAAGTGGAAACACCATATATTTT
CASRSAGSGNTIYF
>.|many|TRBJ2-5|TRBV7-2
TGTGCCAGCAGCCTTGGGACGGTTCAAGAGACCCAGTACTTC
CASSLGTVQETQYF
>TRBD1|few|TRBJ1-4|TRBV27
TGTGCCAGCAGTCTCGGACAGGGAATTACCCGTAATGAAAAACTGTTTTTT
CASSLGQGITRNEKLFF
>.|few|TRBJ1-4|TRBV5-1
TGCGCCAGCAGCTTGGAGCAAAGGCTGTTTTTT
CASSLEQRLFF
>TRBD2|many|TRBJ2-7|TRBV6-1
TGTGCCAGCAGAGCGGGGACTAGCCGGAACTACGAGCAGTACTTC
CASRAGTSRNYEQYF
>.|few|TRBJ2-7|TRBV12-3/TRBV12-4
TGTGCCAGCAGTTTTAGTGGGGACCCACCTGGTGAGCAGTACTTC
CASSFSGDPPGEQYF
>.|few|TRBJ2-5|TRBV5-1
TGCGCCAGCAGCACAGGGATCGAAGAGACCCAGTACTTC
CASSTGIEETQYF